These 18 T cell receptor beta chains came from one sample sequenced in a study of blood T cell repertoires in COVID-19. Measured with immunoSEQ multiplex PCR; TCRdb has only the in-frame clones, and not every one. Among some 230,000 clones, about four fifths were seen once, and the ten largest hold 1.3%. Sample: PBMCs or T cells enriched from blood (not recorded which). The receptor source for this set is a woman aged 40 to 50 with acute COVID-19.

The CDR3 DNA reads as TGTGCCACCAGTGATCCCGGGATAGGCAATCAGCCCCAGCATTTT. Translated, it gives CATSDPGIGNQPQHF. J is TRBJ1-5 and V is TRBV24-1; D ambiguous. The CDR3 has 15 residues. Per germline, CDR1 KGHDR and CDR2 SFDVKD. Trimming pared 3 bases from V and 2 bases from J, leaving 10 bases between.

Here the CDR3 reads CASSPRQAPGETQYF. The CDR3 DNA reads as TGTGCCAGCAGTCCCAGACAGGCACCGGGAGAGACCCAGTACTTC. V gene TRBV27 combines with J gene TRBJ2-5; perhaps TRBD1 as D (6 bases). Trimming took off 5 bases at V and 4 bases at J, with 17 bases between the two ends. CDR1 is MNHEY and CDR2 is SMNVEV in the germline V gene (reference sequence). The CDR3 consists of 15 residues.

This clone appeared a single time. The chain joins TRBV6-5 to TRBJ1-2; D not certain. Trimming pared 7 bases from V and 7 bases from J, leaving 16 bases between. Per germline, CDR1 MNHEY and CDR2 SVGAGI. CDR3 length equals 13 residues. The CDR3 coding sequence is TGTGCCAGCATGAGGTCCGGGAATGGTGGCTACACCTTC. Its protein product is CASMRSGNGGYTF.

The CDR3 spells CASSSLTGVPGYTF. DNA of the CDR3: TGTGCCAGCAGTTCTCTAACAGGCGTCCCGGGCTACACCTTC. The rearrangement uses TRBV6-2 or TRBV6-3 and TRBJ1-2, with D perhaps matching TRBD1 (5 bases). Germline V gene data show CDR1 as MNHEY and CDR2 as SVGEGT. There are 14 residues in the CDR3. Between the trimmed V and J ends, which lost 4 bases and 8 bases, there was a span of 17 bases.

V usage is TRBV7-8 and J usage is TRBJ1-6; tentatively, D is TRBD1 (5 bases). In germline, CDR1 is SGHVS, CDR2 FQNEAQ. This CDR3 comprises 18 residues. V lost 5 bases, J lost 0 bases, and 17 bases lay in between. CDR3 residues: CASSPAGGESSYNSPLHF. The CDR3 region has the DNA TGTGCCAGCAGCCCCGCGGGGGGGGAGAGCTCCTATAATTCACCCCTCCACTTT. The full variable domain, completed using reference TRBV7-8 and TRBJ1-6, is GAGVSQSPRYKVAKRGQDVALRCDPISGHVSLFWYQQALGQGPEFLTYFQNEAQLDKSGLPSDRFFAERPEGSVSTLKIQRTQQEDSAVYLCASSPAGGESSYNSPLHFGNGTRLTVT.

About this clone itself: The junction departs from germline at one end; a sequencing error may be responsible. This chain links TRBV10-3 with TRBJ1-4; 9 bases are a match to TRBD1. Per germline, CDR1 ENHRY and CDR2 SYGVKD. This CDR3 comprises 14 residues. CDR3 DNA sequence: TGTGCCATCAGTGGGGACAGGGCTAAAGAAAAACTGTTTTTT. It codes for CAISGDRAKEKLFF.

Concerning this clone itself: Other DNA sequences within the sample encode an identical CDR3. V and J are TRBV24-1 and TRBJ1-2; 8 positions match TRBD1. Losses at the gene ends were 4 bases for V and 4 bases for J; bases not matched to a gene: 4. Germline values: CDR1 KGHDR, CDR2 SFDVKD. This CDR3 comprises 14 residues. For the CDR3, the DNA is TGTGCCACCAGTGACCGAGACAGGGGCTATGGCTACACCTTC. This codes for CATSDRDRGYGYTF.

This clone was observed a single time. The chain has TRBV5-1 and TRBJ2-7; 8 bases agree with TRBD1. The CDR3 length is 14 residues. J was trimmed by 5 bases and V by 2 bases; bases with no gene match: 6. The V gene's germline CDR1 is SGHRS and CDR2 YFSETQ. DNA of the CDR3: TGCGCCAGCAGCTTAGAGGACAGGGCGGACGAGCAGTACTTC. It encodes CASSLEDRADEQYF.

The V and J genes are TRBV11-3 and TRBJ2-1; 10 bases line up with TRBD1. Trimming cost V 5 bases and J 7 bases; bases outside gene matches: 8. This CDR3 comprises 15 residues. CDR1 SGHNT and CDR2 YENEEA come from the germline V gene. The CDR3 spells CASSPQTGGSNEQFF. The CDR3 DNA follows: TGTGCCAGCAGCCCTCAGACAGGGGGCTCGAATGAGCAGTTCTTC.

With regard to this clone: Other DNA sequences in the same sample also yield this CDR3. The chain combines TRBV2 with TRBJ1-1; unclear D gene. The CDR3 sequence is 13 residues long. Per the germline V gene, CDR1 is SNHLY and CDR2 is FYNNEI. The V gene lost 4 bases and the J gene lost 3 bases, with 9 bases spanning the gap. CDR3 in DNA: TGTGCCAGCAGTGGACCCGGGGACACTGAAGCTTTCTTT. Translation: CASSGPGDTEAFF.

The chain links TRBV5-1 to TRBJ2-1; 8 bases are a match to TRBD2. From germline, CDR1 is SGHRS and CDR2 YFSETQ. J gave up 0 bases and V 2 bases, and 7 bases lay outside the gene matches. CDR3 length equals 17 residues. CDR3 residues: CASSLNLGRDSYNEQFF. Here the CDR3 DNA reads TGCGCCAGCAGCTTAAATCTCGGGAGGGACTCCTACAATGAGCAGTTCTTC.

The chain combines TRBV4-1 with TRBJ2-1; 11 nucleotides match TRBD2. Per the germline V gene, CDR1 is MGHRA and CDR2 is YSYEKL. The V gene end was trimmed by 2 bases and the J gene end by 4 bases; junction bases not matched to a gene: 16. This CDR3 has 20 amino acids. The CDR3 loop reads CASSQISGLAGNREYNEQFF. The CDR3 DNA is TGCGCCAGCAGCCAAATCTCAGGACTAGCGGGTAATAGAGAATACAATGAGCAGTTCTTC.

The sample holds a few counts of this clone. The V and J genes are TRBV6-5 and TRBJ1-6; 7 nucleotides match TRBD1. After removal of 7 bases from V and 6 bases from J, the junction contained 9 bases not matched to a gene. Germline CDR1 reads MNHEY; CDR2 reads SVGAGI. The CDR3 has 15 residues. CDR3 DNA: TGTGCCAGCACCCTAGGGGGGACAGTTAATTCACCCCTCCACTTT. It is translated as CASTLGGTVNSPLHF.

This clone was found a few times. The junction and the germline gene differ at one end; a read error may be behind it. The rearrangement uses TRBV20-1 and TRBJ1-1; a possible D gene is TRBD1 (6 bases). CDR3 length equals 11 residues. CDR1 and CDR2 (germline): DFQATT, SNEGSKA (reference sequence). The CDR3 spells CSAGLPWGHVF. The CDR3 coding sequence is TGCAGTGCTGGACTTCCCTGGGGGCATGTCTTT.

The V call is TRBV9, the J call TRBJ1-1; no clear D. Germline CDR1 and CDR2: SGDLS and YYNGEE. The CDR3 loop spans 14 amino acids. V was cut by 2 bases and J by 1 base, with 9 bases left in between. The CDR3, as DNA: TGTGCCAGCAGCGTGGAGCCAGAGAACACTGAAGCTTTCTTT. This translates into CASSVEPENTEAFF.

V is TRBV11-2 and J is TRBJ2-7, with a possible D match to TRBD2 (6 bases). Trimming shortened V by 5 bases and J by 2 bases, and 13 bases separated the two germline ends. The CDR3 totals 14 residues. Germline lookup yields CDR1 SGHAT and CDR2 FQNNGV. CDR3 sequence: CASSLSGPPYEQYF. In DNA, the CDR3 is TGTGCCAGCAGCCTAAGCGGGCCCCCCTACGAGCAGTACTTC. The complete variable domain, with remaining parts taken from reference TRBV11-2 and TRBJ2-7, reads EAGVAQSPRYKIIEKRQSVAFWCNPISGHATLYWYQQILGQGPKLLIQFQNNGVVDDSQLPKDRFSAERLKGVDSTLKIQPAKLEDSAVYLCASSLSGPPYEQYFGPGTRLTVT.

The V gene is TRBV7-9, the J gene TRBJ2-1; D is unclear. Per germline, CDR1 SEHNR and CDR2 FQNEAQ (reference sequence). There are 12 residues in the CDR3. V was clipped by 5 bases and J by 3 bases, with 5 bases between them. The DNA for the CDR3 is TGTGCCAGCAGCACTCACTACAATGAGCAGTTCTTC. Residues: CASSTHYNEQFF. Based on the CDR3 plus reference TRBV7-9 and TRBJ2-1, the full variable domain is DTGVSQNPRHKITKRGQNVTFRCDPISEHNRLYWYRQTLGQGPEFLTYFQNEAQLEKSRLLSDRFSAERPKGSFSTLEIQRTEQGDSAMYLCASSTHYNEQFFGPGTRLTVL.

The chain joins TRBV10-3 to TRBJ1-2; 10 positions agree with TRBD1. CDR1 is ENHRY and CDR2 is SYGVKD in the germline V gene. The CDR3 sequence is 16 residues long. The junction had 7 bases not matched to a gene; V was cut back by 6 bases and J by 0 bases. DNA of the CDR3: TGTGCCATCAGGACAGGGGGCCCTTTAGCTAACTATGGCTACACCTTC. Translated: CAIRTGGPLANYGYTF.